This T cell receptor (beta chain) comes out of a study of cytomegalovirus exposure and HLA in healthy donors. Study conclusions and caveats: Association with HLA alleles at 0.05 false discovery rate was found for 16,951 TCR beta sequences in a later analysis.

Both 60 Vbeta primers and 13 Jbeta primers went into the PCR. The protocol was immunoSEQ multiplex PCR, while the TCRdb copy is restricted to in-frame clones and leaves out a portion. The profile shows over 100,000 clones, 65% to 80% of them singletons. Germline V gene lookup returns CDR1 SNHLY and CDR2 FYNNEI. CDR3 length: 13 amino acids. A remark on this clone: Its target is unknown.

Sampled while nominally healthy, donors likely had unrecorded immune exposures. Sequencing was done on a sample of PBMCs. This receptor was identified in a man aged 30-40 years in good health and CMV-seropositive. The chain carries TRBV2 and TRBJ2-5, with D possibly TRBD2 on 6 matching bases. The J call is in doubt because the DNA end fits TRBJ2-7 better. CDR3 loop: CASSAEGKNEQYF. The CDR3 DNA reads TGTGCCAGCAGTGCGGAGGGGAAGAACGAGCAGTACTTC.